These 26 T cell receptor beta chains were sequenced from one sample in a study of Graves' ophthalmopathy and Graves' hyperthyroidism. TCR beta CDR3 regions were amplified from RNA transcripts. HTBI primers were used in a first-round RT-PCR, which preceded a second-round multiplex PCR. MiXCR, run by TCRdb on the multiplex PCR reads, gives a single entry per CDR3 protein. The table records around 1.1 million distinct CDR3 sequences, 35% to 40% of them present only once. The specimen sequenced was peripheral blood or thyroid tissue (not recorded which). These receptor sequences come from an adult man with Graves' hyperthyroidism.

Many counts were recorded for this clonotype. This chain uses TRBV29-1 with TRBJ1-1; D perhaps matches TRBD1 (5 bases). The CDR3 loop spans 14 amino acids. Germline-derived CDR1 and CDR2 are SQVTM and ANQGSEA. Trimming removed 2 bases from V and 0 bases from J, with 10 bases in between. CDR3 amino acids: CSVESRRVNTEAFF. CDR3 sequence (DNA): TGCAGCGTTGAATCCCGCAGGGTGAACACTGAAGCTTTCTTT.

About this clonotype itself: Sequence at one end of the junction differs from germline and may be a read error. This sequence joins TRBV10-3 and TRBJ2-7; D not resolved. Germline loops: CDR1 ENHRY, CDR2 SYGVKD. The CDR3 runs 13 residues. CDR3 loop: CASSGGWLREQYF. Written as DNA, the CDR3 is TGTGCCAGCAGTGGCGGATGGTTGCGCGAGCAGTACTTC.

This clonotype was seen repeatedly, ten times or more. The chain recombines TRBV7-2 with TRBJ2-6, with TRBD1 matching 7 bases. The CDR3 is made up of 18 amino acids. Germline-derived CDR1 and CDR2 are SGHTA and FQGNSA. J lost 4 bases, V lost 5 bases, and 14 bases had no gene match. CDR3 DNA sequence: TGTGCCAGCAGCCCCCGGGACAGCGGCCTTCGCGGGGCCAACGTCCTGACTTTC. This translates into CASSPRDSGLRGANVLTF.

About this clonotype itself: A read error may produce the germline difference seen at one junction end. CDR3 sequence: CAGSTVAQGIWDHQGRLHF. The CDR3 DNA reads TGTGCCGGCAGCACGGTGGCCCAGGGGATTTGGGATCATCAGGGGAGACTCCACTTT. The V call is TRBV11-2, the J call TRBJ1-6; TRBD1 is a possible D gene (6 bases). Germline lookup yields CDR1 SGHAT and CDR2 FQNNGV. This CDR3 region has 19 residues.

This clonotype was picked up many times. The V gene is TRBV7-8, the J gene TRBJ1-5; D gene unclear. In germline, CDR1 is SGHVS, CDR2 FQNEAQ. The CDR3 extends over 15 amino acids. Trimming left V 5 bases short and J 4 bases short, with 15 bases between. The CDR3 DNA reads as TGTGCCAGCAGCCTAGACGGATTGGTAAATCAGCCCCAGCATTTT. It specifies CASSLDGLVNQPQHF.

The genes are TRBV7-9 and TRBJ2-7, with D possibly being TRBD2 (6 bases). Trimming removed 1 base at V and 2 bases at J, with 15 bases between. This CDR3 has 16 residues. Per the germline V gene, CDR1 is SEHNR and CDR2 is FQNEAQ (reference sequence). The CDR3 spells CASSLGAGTWAYEQYF. In nucleotides, the CDR3 is TGTGCCAGCAGCTTAGGGGCCGGGACTTGGGCCTACGAGCAGTACTTC.

This clonotype was detected a few times. The rearrangement links TRBV29-1 to TRBJ1-1; D not resolved. CDR1 and CDR2 from the germline V gene are SQVTM and ANQGSEA. V dropped 8 bases and J dropped 8 bases, with 12 bases sitting between them. CDR3 size: 10 residues. CDR3 nucleotides: TGCAGCTTATCGGGCGAAGAAGCTTTCTTT. It translates to CSLSGEEAFF.

This clonotype was detected ten times or more. The gene calls are TRBV19 and TRBJ1-1; a possible D gene is TRBD1 (5 bases). The CDR3 has 11 residues. In germline, CDR1 is LNHDA, CDR2 SQIVND (reference sequence). Trimming cost V 9 bases and J 4 bases, with 9 bases left between them. As DNA, the CDR3 is TGTGCCAGCAGGGTGGGCACTGAAGCTTTCTTT. It encodes CASRVGTEAFF.

There are many counts of this clonotype. The rearrangement uses TRBV7-2 and TRBJ1-1; D is undetermined. Germline lookup yields CDR1 SGHTA and CDR2 FQGNSA. V gave up 4 bases and J gave up 4 bases, with 10 bases separating them. The length of the CDR3 is 13 residues. CDR3 region: CASSSLGSTEAFF. The CDR3 nucleotides are TGTGCCAGCAGCTCCCTTGGGAGCACTGAAGCTTTCTTT. Full variable domain (missing parts from reference TRBV7-2 and TRBJ1-1): GAGVSQSPSNKVTEKGKDVELRCDPISGHTALYWYRQSLGQGLEFLIYFQGNSAPDKSGLPSDRFSAERTGGSVSTLTIQRTQQEDSAVYLCASSSLGSTEAFFGQGTRLTVV.

In this sample, this clonotype turned up many times. This chain links TRBV7-2 with TRBJ2-5, with 11 bases that match TRBD2. Germline assignment: CDR1 SGHTA and CDR2 FQGNSA. J gave up 5 bases and V 5 bases, and 7 bases lay outside the gene matches. The CDR3 covers 15 residues. CDR3: CASSSSGGAIETQYF. In nucleotides, the CDR3 is TGTGCCAGCAGCAGTAGCGGGGGGGCCATTGAGACCCAGTACTTC.

This clonotype was counted only a few times. Its ends do not fully match the called genes, so a read error is possible. V usage is TRBV5-1 and J usage is TRBJ1-2, with D possibly matching TRBD1 (5 bases). Germline CDR1 SGHRS, CDR2 YFSETQ. The CDR3 runs to 17 residues. This CDR3 is CANSYGTNNPPNYGYTF. CDR3 coding DNA: TGCGCCAACAGCTACGGGACGAACAATCCGCCTAACTATGGCTACACCTTC.

This clonotype appeared many times. V is TRBV24-1 and J is TRBJ2-2, with D unclear. CDR1 and CDR2 from the germline V gene are KGHDR and SFDVKD. This CDR3 region has 17 residues. V lost 2 bases, J lost 6 bases, and 18 bases lay in between. CDR3 loop: CATSDSDGRVVAGELFF. CDR3 coding DNA: TGTGCCACCAGTGATTCGGACGGGCGCGTTGTTGCCGGGGAGCTGTTTTTT.

The table lists this clonotype with a few counts. The V gene is TRBV7-2, the J gene TRBJ2-5; a weak D match, TRBD2 (6 bases). The CDR3 length is 13 residues. Trimming took 2 bases from V and 9 from J, leaving 13 bases between them. Germline CDR1 reads SGHTA; CDR2 reads FQGNSA. The DNA for the CDR3 is TGTGCCAGCAGCTTAACTCCGAGGGAGGCCCAGTACTTC. Protein sequence: CASSLTPREAQYF.

Of note for this clonotype: One junction end disagrees with the germline gene, perhaps due to a read error. This sequence joins TRBV10-3 and TRBJ2-2; 13 bases fit TRBD2. Per germline, CDR1 ENHRY and CDR2 SYGVKD. The CDR3 has 20 residues. CDR3 residues: CASSQTGTSGRAANTGELFF. The CDR3 DNA reads as TGTGCCAGCAGTCAAACGGGAACTAGCGGGAGGGCCGCGAACACCGGGGAGCTGTTTTTT.

The sample holds many counts of this clonotype. The CDR3 loop is CSVAWGEETQYF. CDR3 bases: TGCAGCGTTGCTTGGGGTGAGGAGACCCAGTACTTC. J is TRBJ2-5 and V is TRBV29-1; D remains unclear. The germline gives CDR1 SQVTM, CDR2 ANQGSEA. V shed 4 bases and J shed 5 bases, with 11 bases lying between them. This CDR3 has 12 residues.

This clonotype was found a few times. The chain recombines TRBV19 with TRBJ2-7; D possibly corresponds to TRBD2 (7 bases). Germline CDR1 LNHDA, CDR2 SQIVND (reference sequence). This CDR3 region has 17 residues. V was pared by 7 bases and J by 3 bases, with 25 bases between. The DNA for the CDR3 is TGTGCCAGTATCACCACGGGGGGCAGCCACAAATTCTACGAGCAGTACTTC. Protein sequence: CASITTGGSHKFYEQYF.

The rearrangement uses TRBV2 and TRBJ1-5; TRBD1 matches at 12 bases. The junction had 5 bases not matched to a gene; V was cut back by 6 bases and J by 5 bases. The CDR3 consists of 15 residues. Germline CDR1 SNHLY, CDR2 FYNNEI. In DNA, the CDR3 is TGTGCCAGCAGCCCCGGGACAGGGGGCCATCAGCCCCAGCATTTT. This sequence encodes CASSPGTGGHQPQHF.

The chain joins TRBV9 to TRBJ1-2, with TRBD1 identical over 11 bases. Germline V gives CDR1 SGDLS, CDR2 YYNGEE. CDR3 length: 12 residues. With 6 bases clipped from V and 12 bases from J, the junction kept 7 bases outside the gene matches. The CDR3 region is CASTAGTGGNTF. CDR3 DNA: TGTGCCAGCACCGCCGGGACAGGGGGAAACACCTTC.

This clonotype was counted at least ten times. The chain uses TRBV10-3 and TRBJ1-6; D uncertain. Trimming pared 6 bases from V and 5 bases from J, leaving 11 bases between. The germline V gene encodes CDR1 ENHRY and CDR2 SYGVKD. CDR3 length: 14 amino acids. The CDR3 DNA reads TGTGCCATCAGCCTGGAACGGAATAATTCACCCCTCCACTTT. This sequence encodes CAISLERNNSPLHF.

This clonotype has a count of ten or more. This rearrangement joins TRBV5-1 to TRBJ1-4; D is unclear. With 3 bases removed from V and 5 bases from J, the gap between germline ends came to 11 bases. Germline-derived CDR1 and CDR2 are SGHRS and YFSETQ. The length of the CDR3 is 14 residues. In DNA, the CDR3 is TGCGCCAGCAGCTACCGGGAGAAAAATGAAAAACTGTTTTTT. Translated: CASSYREKNEKLFF.

This clonotype came up a few times. A junction end diverges from the germline sequence, so it may reflect a read error. The genes are TRBV29-1 and TRBJ2-7; D is perhaps TRBD1 (6 bases). The CDR3 runs 16 residues. Germline CDR1 reads SQVTM; CDR2 reads ANQGSEA. CDR3 nucleotides: TGCAGCGTTGAAGGAAGGACAGAAGGGAGCCCCTACGGGCAGTACTTC. As protein: CSVEGRTEGSPYGQYF.

Concerning this clonotype itself: A much larger clonotype is one base distant, so this may be a read error. The chain has TRBV12-3 or TRBV12-4 and TRBJ1-2; the D is unclear. This CDR3 has 13 residues. The CDR3 reads CASSAERNYDYTF. The CDR3 DNA follows: TGTGCCAGCAGTGCAGAGCGGAACTATGACTACACCTTC.

A few counts support this clonotype. The rearrangement joins TRBV29-1 to TRBJ2-7; perhaps TRBD1 as D (5 bases). CDR1 is SQVTM, CDR2 ANQGSEA, per germline. V lost 2 bases and J 7 bases, leaving 15 bases between the germline ends. CDR3 length: 13 amino acids. This CDR3 is CSVERGGYREQYF. Written as DNA, the CDR3 is TGCAGCGTTGAAAGGGGCGGCTATAGGGAGCAGTACTTC.

This chain joins TRBV9 and TRBJ1-6, with TRBD1 matching 8 bases. Trimming took 4 bases from V and 11 from J; bases not matched to a gene: 11. CDR1 is SGDLS, CDR2 YYNGEE, per germline. The CDR3 extends over 15 amino acids. The CDR3 loop reads CASSSRTGLAAPLHF. The CDR3 DNA reads TGTGCCAGCAGCTCAAGGACAGGGCTGGCGGCACCCCTCCACTTT.

This clonotype appeared a few times. No conserved phenylalanine or tryptophan is present at the end of the CDR3, so a read error is the likely explanation. The DNA is left out, because the CDR3 cannot be placed on it with certainty; the CDR3 is given as TCRdb lists it. The V and J genes are TRBV7-2 and TRBJ1-5. The CDR3 sequence runs 10 residues, both termini included. The germline V gene has CDR1 SGHTA and CDR2 FQGNSA. The CDR3 loop is CASSTKGFGR.

This chain links TRBV9 with TRBJ1-3; no definite D call. V shed 0 bases and J shed 0 bases, with 7 bases lying between them. Germline V CDR1 and CDR2: SGDLS, YYNGEE. The CDR3 has 15 residues. The DNA of the CDR3 is TGTGCCAGCAGCGTAGCGGAAAGCTCTGGAAACACCATATATTTT. Encoded protein: CASSVAESSGNTIYF. Variable domain in full (rest from reference TRBV9 and TRBJ1-3): DSGVTQTPKHLITATGQRVTLRCSPRSGDLSVYWYQQSLDQGLQFLIQYYNGEERAKGNILERFSAQQFPDLHSELNLSSLELGDSALYFCASSVAESSGNTIYFGEGSWLTVV.